This T cell receptor (beta chain) came from a study of spatial heterogeneity in lung cancer. Study background: The study consistently detected more beta-chain than alpha-chain sequences. Study observations and caveats: At tumor resection, ubiquitous expanded TCRs were detected in blood more often than later.

Germline-derived CDR1 and CDR2 are DFQATT and SNEGSKA (reference sequence). V trimming: 6 bases; J trimming: 4 bases; junction bases outside the gene matches: 9. The CDR3 is 15 residues long. Time point defined: sample taken at primary tumor resection. The authors sequenced whole RNA from tumor, nontumor lung or frozen PBMC without sorting. Patients with untreated early-stage non-small cell lung cancer, numbering some 68, were the donors. Notes on this clonotype: Its antigen is unidentified.

TCR cDNA molecules were tagged individually, and each one carried a unique molecular identifier. MiXCR was run by TCRdb on the 5' RACE reads, yielding one entry per CDR3 protein. The repertoire holds about 10,000 distinct CDR3 sequences, with roughly 5% as singletons. The TCR sequence derives from a male donor with early-stage non-small cell lung cancer. The chain is built from TRBV20-1 and TRBJ1-5; the match to TRBD1 covers 10 bases. Sequences were derived from PBMCs, sampled at surgery. CDR3 nucleotides: TGCAGTGCCGAAGATCCGGGACAGGGGAATCAGCCCCAGCATTTT. Translation: CSAEDPGQGNQPQHF.